What follows are 24 T cell receptor beta chains derived from one specimen sequenced in a study of cytomegalovirus exposure and HLA in healthy donors. The PCR was carried out with 60 Vbeta primers and 13 Jbeta primers. Data came from immunoSEQ multiplex PCR; TCRdb stores just in-frame clones and leaves some out. The profile shows about 160,000 clones, 70% to 85% of them singletons. Sequenced: PBMCs. Receptors were obtained from a man aged 40-55 years in good health and CMV-seronegative.

The rearrangement joins TRBV7-2 to TRBJ1-2; TRBD1 agrees at 8 bases. Germline V gene data show CDR1 as SGHTA and CDR2 as FQGNSA. V lost 6 bases and J lost 7; bases outside the gene matches: 13. The CDR3 contains 15 residues. The CDR3 nucleotides read TGTGCCAGCAGTAGGGACAGGCAGTTGGTTCTTGGCTACACCTTC. The encoded protein is CASSRDRQLVLGYTF.

The sample holds a few counts of this clone. This chain uses TRBV4-1 with TRBJ2-7; 7 nucleotides align to TRBD2. CDR3 length equals 19 residues. Trimming removed 2 bases from V and 3 bases from J; junction bases left unmatched: 19. CDR1 MGHRA and CDR2 YSYEKL come from the germline V gene. The DNA of the CDR3 is TGCGCCAGCAGCCAAACTTCGGGGGGTAGGTGGGATGCATTCTACGAGCAGTACTTC. Residues: CASSQTSGGRWDAFYEQYF.

V usage is TRBV15 and J usage is TRBJ2-5; TRBD1 matches at 9 bases. The closer fit of TRBJ2-7 to the DNA end suggests the J call may be wrong. Germline V gene sequence: CDR1 LNHNV, CDR2 YYDKDF (reference sequence). The length of the CDR3 is 16 residues. The CDR3 DNA reads as TGTGCCACCAGCAGAGCCCTCGGGACAGGGAGGGGCGAGCAGTACTTC. It yields the protein CATSRALGTGRGEQYF.

This clone was picked up one time. V gene TRBV29-1 combines with J gene TRBJ1-2, with 8 bases matching TRBD1. Germline V CDR1 and CDR2: SQVTM, ANQGSEA. The J segment lost 8 bases and the V segment lost 0 bases, leaving 17 bases of the junction unmatched. The CDR3 length is 17 residues. In DNA, the CDR3 is TGCAGCGTTGAAGATCGGGGCAGGGGGCGCTCCCAAGGAGGCTACACCTTC. This translates into CSVEDRGRGRSQGGYTF.

This chain uses TRBV6-1 with TRBJ2-3, with D perhaps matching TRBD2 (6 bases). CDR3 length: 11 residues. The germline V gene encodes CDR1 MNHNS and CDR2 SASEGT. V was trimmed by 4 bases and J by 13 bases, leaving 12 bases between them. DNA for the CDR3: TGTGCCAGCAGTGTTGGGGGGAGTGAGTATTTT. It codes for CASSVGGSEYF.

This chain links TRBV9 with TRBJ2-7; 7 positions agree with TRBD2. CDR3 length equals 13 residues. Trimming took 3 bases from V and 5 from J; bases not matched to a gene: 5. The germline CDR1 and CDR2 sequences are SGDLS and YYNGEE. The CDR3 DNA follows: TGTGCCAGCAGCGGGCGGGAGTACCACGAGCAGTACTTC. Translation: CASSGREYHEQYF. Combining the CDR3 with reference TRBV9 and TRBJ2-7 gives the whole variable domain DSGVTQTPKHLITATGQRVTLRCSPRSGDLSVYWYQQSLDQGLQFLIQYYNGEERAKGNILERFSAQQFPDLHSELNLSSLELGDSALYFCASSGREYHEQYFGPGTRLTVT.

This clone was picked up one time. The rearrangement joins TRBV18 to TRBJ2-5, with 9 positions matching TRBD1. The CDR3 is made up of 13 amino acids. From germline, CDR1 is KGHSH and CDR2 LQKENI. V lost 6 bases, J lost 4 bases, and 3 bases stayed unmatched. DNA of the CDR3: TGTGCCAGCTCCCCGGACAGGGGAGAGACCCAGTACTTC. Amino acid sequence: CASSPDRGETQYF.

The gene calls are TRBV6-5 and TRBJ1-2; D perhaps matches TRBD1 (6 bases). CDR1 and CDR2 from the germline V gene are MNHEY and SVGAGI. The CDR3 spans 15 residues. V was clipped by 6 bases and J by 0 bases, with 14 bases between them. The CDR3 nucleotides read TGTGCCAGCAGCCCAAGGACAGTAGCTAACTATGGCTACACCTTC. It is translated as CASSPRTVANYGYTF.

This clone was counted a few times. This chain uses TRBV7-2 with TRBJ2-3, with D possibly matching TRBD1 (6 bases). The CDR3 length is 14 residues. Germline V gives CDR1 SGHTA, CDR2 FQGNSA. V was pared by 5 bases and J by 4 bases, with 13 bases between. The CDR3: CASSQRDNPDTQYF. The CDR3, as DNA: TGTGCCAGCAGCCAAAGGGACAATCCAGATACGCAGTATTTT.

The chain joins TRBV28 to TRBJ2-1; 8 nucleotides align to TRBD2. This CDR3 spans 14 amino acids. CDR1 and CDR2 (germline): MDHEN, SYDVKM. Losses at the gene ends were 6 bases for V and 14 bases for J; bases not matched to a gene: 15. In DNA, the CDR3 is TGTGCCAGCAGACCGGGGCTAGCGGGCTCAGAGGAGTTCTTC. Translation gives CASRPGLAGSEEFF.

The chain links TRBV6-5 to TRBJ2-7, with 7 positions matching TRBD1. Unmatched junction bases numbered 10, after V lost 5 bases and J lost 3 bases. In germline, CDR1 is MNHEY, CDR2 SVGAGI. The CDR3 extends over 15 amino acids. CDR3 nucleotide sequence: TGTGCCAGCAGTGCCAACAGGGGCCGGATCTACGAGCAGTACTTC. This sequence encodes CASSANRGRIYEQYF.

A remark on this clone: One end of the junction varies from germline; a read error may be responsible. This chain uses TRBV7-9 with TRBJ2-6, with 12 positions matching TRBD2. The CDR3 sequence is 18 residues long. In germline, CDR1 is SEHNR, CDR2 FQNEAQ (reference sequence). CDR3 protein: CSSSPGTSGSSGANVLTF. CDR3 DNA: TGTTCCAGCAGCCCAGGGACTAGCGGGTCTTCTGGGGCCAACGTCCTGACTTTC.

J is TRBJ2-5 and V is TRBV2; 9 nucleotides agree with TRBD1. The germline V gene encodes CDR1 SNHLY and CDR2 FYNNEI. With V trimmed by 5 bases and J by 11 bases, 12 bases remained unmatched. This CDR3 spans 14 amino acids. The CDR3: CASSRTGATGEQYF. In DNA form, the CDR3 reads TGTGCCAGCAGTAGGACAGGGGCAACGGGGGAGCAGTACTTC.

This clone was recorded once. J is TRBJ2-5 and V is TRBV7-2; D is perhaps TRBD1 (5 bases). This CDR3 has 14 amino acids. Trimming stripped 5 bases from V and 1 base from J, with 11 bases between. Germline lookup yields CDR1 SGHTA and CDR2 FQGNSA. CDR3 coding DNA: TGTGCCAGCAGCCCCAGGGCGACCCAAGAGACCCAGTACTTC. Protein: CASSPRATQETQYF.

This clone was picked up one time. CDR3: CASSPFSEAFF. DNA for the CDR3: TGTGCCAGCAGCCCTTTCTCTGAAGCTTTCTTT. J is TRBJ1-1 and V is TRBV7-9; no reliable D call. The CDR3 covers 11 residues. Germline CDR1 is SEHNR and CDR2 is FQNEAQ (reference sequence). V was trimmed by 5 bases and J by 6 bases, leaving 7 bases between them. Full variable domain (outside the CDR3, taken from reference TRBV7-9 and TRBJ1-1): DTGVSQNPRHKITKRGQNVTFRCDPISEHNRLYWYRQTLGQGPEFLTYFQNEAQLEKSRLLSDRFSAERPKGSFSTLEIQRTEQGDSAMYLCASSPFSEAFFGQGTRLTVV.

V is TRBV19 and J is TRBJ1-6, with 8 bases aligning to TRBD1. The CDR3 loop spans 14 amino acids. Looked up from germline, CDR1 is LNHDA and CDR2 is SQIVND (reference sequence). V lost 0 bases and J lost 9; bases outside the gene matches: 1. Written as DNA, the CDR3 is TGTGCCAGTAGTATAGACGGACAGGGTTCACCCCTCCACTTT. Translation gives CASSIDGQGSPLHF.

The chain combines TRBV5-1 with TRBJ2-1; D is unclear. The CDR3 length is 16 residues. The germline CDR1 and CDR2 sequences are SGHRS and YFSETQ. Deletions cut 4 bases from V and 5 bases from J, with 19 bases between. The CDR3 loop reads CASSLLQAPPDNEQFF. CDR3 DNA: TGCGCCAGCAGCCTCCTTCAGGCACCCCCCGACAATGAGCAGTTCTTC.

This clone has only a few counts. A junction end diverges from the germline sequence, so it may reflect a read error. V gene TRBV7-2 combines with J gene TRBJ2-4, with D perhaps matching TRBD1 (6 bases). CDR3 length: 14 amino acids. CDR1 SGHTA and CDR2 FQGNSA come from the germline V gene. CDR3 in DNA: TGTGCCAGCAGCCTTGACCCCAGGGGAAACAGTCAGTACTTC. Translation: CASSLDPRGNSQYF. The full variable domain, with the rest looked up from reference TRBV7-2 and TRBJ2-4, is GAGVSQSPSNKVTEKGKDVELRCDPISGHTALYWYRQSLGQGLEFLIYFQGNSAPDKSGLPSDRFSAERTGGSVSTLTIQRTQQEDSAVYLCASSLDPRGNSQYFGAGTRLSVL.

The chain employs TRBV15 and TRBJ1-5; 8 nucleotides align to TRBD1. The CDR3 contains 15 residues. Germline CDR1 LNHNV, CDR2 YYDKDF (reference sequence). V shed 2 bases and J 5 bases; nucleotides not matched to a gene: 5. The CDR3 sequence is CATSRLDRGDQPQHF. The CDR3 DNA reads as TGTGCCACCAGCAGACTTGACAGGGGTGATCAGCCCCAGCATTTT.

This sequence joins TRBV5-6 and TRBJ1-3; maybe TRBD1 (5 bases). CDR3 length: 13 amino acids. The germline V gene has CDR1 SGHDT and CDR2 YYEEEE. V lost 2 bases to trimming and J lost 4 bases, with 7 bases between them. The CDR3 DNA reads as TGTGCCAGCAGCTTCACAGGAGGAAACACCATATATTTT. The encoded protein is CASSFTGGNTIYF.

The V gene is TRBV28, the J gene TRBJ1-4; D gene unclear. With 6 bases removed from V and 2 bases from J, the gap between germline ends came to 25 bases. Germline-derived CDR1 and CDR2 are MDHEN and SYDVKM. The CDR3 extends over 19 amino acids. DNA for the CDR3: TGTGCCAGCAGCCTACTCCAAGCAGGTTACGACGTGACTAATGAAAAACTGTTTTTT. Translated, it gives CASSLLQAGYDVTNEKLFF.

The V call is TRBV21-1, the J call TRBJ2-3; the table's TRBD1 call for D was not verified on the DNA. TRBV21-1 is a pseudogene segment. CDR3 length: 13 amino acids. The CDR3 DNA follows: TGTGCCAGCAGCTTGGGGCCCGCAGATACGCAGTATTTT. It translates to CASSLGPADTQYF.

Comments on this clone: One end of the junction varies from germline; a read error may be responsible. The chain employs TRBV7-7 and TRBJ2-3, with D unresolved. The CDR3 consists of 13 residues. Germline V lookup: CDR1 SSHAT, CDR2 FNYEAQ (reference sequence). The CDR3 is CASSLINEDTQYF. The CDR3 nucleotides read TGTGCTAGCAGCCTGATCAATGAGGATACGCAGTATTTT.

The CDR3 DNA reads TGTTCCGGACATAGCGGGGCTACCTACAATGAGCAGTTCTTC. Protein product: CSGHSGATYNEQFF. This chain joins TRBV7-9 and TRBJ2-1, with TRBD2 identical over 8 bases. Germline lookup yields CDR1 SEHNR and CDR2 FQNEAQ (reference sequence). The CDR3 length is 14 residues. The variable domain in full, with the rest retrieved from reference TRBV7-9 and TRBJ2-1, is DTGVSQNPRHKITKRGQNVTFRCDPISEHNRLYWYRQTLGQGPEFLTYFQNEAQLEKSRLLSDRFSAERPKGSFSTLEIQRTEQGDSAMYLCSGHSGATYNEQFFGPGTRLTVL.